One and the same sample provided the 26 T cell receptor beta chains below, sequenced in a study of regulatory T cells in long-lasting Graves disease. Described time point: newly diagnosed GD, antithyroid drugs for less than 3 months. RNA isolated from PBMCs was used to make the TCR library. Libraries of TCR beta came from iRepertoire HTBI primers plus Arm-PCR of CDR3 regions. TCRdb itself ran the multiplex PCR reads through MiXCR, one entry per CDR3 protein. Of 200,000 to 300,000 distinct CDR3 sequences in the sample, 20% are singletons; the top ten hold around 13%. This specimen was peripheral blood mononuclear cells (PBMCs), taken at new diagnosis, from a patient treated with antithyroid drugs. The receptors originated from a female donor with Graves disease.

J is TRBJ2-4 and V is TRBV5-1; D gene unclear. Trimming cost V 4 bases and J 8 bases, with 19 bases left between them. This CDR3 is built from 15 residues. The germline gives CDR1 SGHRS, CDR2 YFSETQ. The CDR3 DNA follows: TGCGCCAGCAGCCAACCTACAGTTACCCAGGACATTCAGTACTTC. Amino acid sequence: CASSQPTVTQDIQYF.

This clonotype was seen ten or more times. J is TRBJ2-7 and V is TRBV5-4, with TRBD2 as a possible D gene (6 bases). Trimming took 5 bases from V and 6 from J, leaving 15 bases between them. This CDR3 is 13 amino acids long. CDR1 and CDR2 (germline): SGHNT, YYREEE (reference sequence). The CDR3 reads CASRSTRASEQYF. The CDR3 nucleotides read TGTGCCAGCAGATCGACTAGGGCAAGCGAGCAGTACTTC. Together with reference TRBV5-4 and TRBJ2-7, the CDR3 gives the full variable domain: ETGVTQSPTHLIKTRGQQVTLRCSSQSGHNTVSWYQQALGQGPQFIFQYYREEENGRGNFPPRFSGLQFPNYSSELNVNALELDDSALYLCASRSTRASEQYFGPGTRLTVT.

A remark on this clonotype: Just one base apart from a much larger clone, this may be a read error. The J gene is TRBJ1-5, the V gene TRBV6-5, with D possibly matching TRBD1 (5 bases). The CDR3 is made up of 16 amino acids. The germline V gene has CDR1 MNHEY and CDR2 SVGAGI. As DNA, the CDR3 is TGTGCCAGCAGTTACGTAACAGGAAAGGGCAATCAGCTCCAGCATTTT. Translation: CASSYVTGKGNQLQHF.

The chain is built from TRBV6-5 and TRBJ2-7, with D perhaps TRBD1 or TRBD2 (5 bases each). There are 16 residues in the CDR3. Germline assignment: CDR1 MNHEY and CDR2 SVGAGI. Trimming took 6 bases from V and 2 from J, leaving 20 bases between them. The CDR3 DNA sequence: TGTGCCAGCAGCAGTTATATAATCGGGGCTACCTACGAGCAGTACTTC. Its translation is CASSSYIIGATYEQYF.

V and J are TRBV15 and TRBJ2-2; TRBD1 agrees at 8 bases. This CDR3 spans 16 amino acids. J gave up 1 base and V 5 bases, and 6 bases lay outside the gene matches. Germline lookup yields CDR1 LNHNV and CDR2 YYDKDF (reference sequence). CDR3 amino acids: CATSLLGQVNTGELFF. As DNA, the CDR3 is TGTGCCACCAGCCTCCTGGGACAGGTGAACACCGGGGAGCTGTTTTTT.

This clonotype has ten or more counts. The V and J genes are TRBV7-3 and TRBJ2-2; a possible D gene is TRBD2 (5 bases). This CDR3 is built from 13 residues. Germline V CDR1 and CDR2: SGHTA, FQGTGA. V was cut by 3 bases and J by 7 bases, with 9 bases left in between. The CDR3 coding sequence is TGTGCCAGCAGCTTCGGGGTAAACGGGGAGCTGTTTTTT. It is translated as CASSFGVNGELFF.

In DNA, the CDR3 is TGTGCCAGCAGCCGGACAGGGGGCAACTCTGGGGCCAACGTCCTGACTTTC. It encodes CASSRTGGNSGANVLTF. The chain recombines TRBV7-2 with TRBJ2-6; 11 bases agree with TRBD1. Trimming took 5 bases from V and 0 from J; bases not matched to a gene: 3. The CDR3 has 17 amino acids. CDR1 SGHTA and CDR2 FQGNSA come from the germline V gene.

There are many counts of this clonotype. V usage is TRBV28 and J usage is TRBJ1-5; D is perhaps TRBD1 (6 bases). V lost 6 bases and J lost 7, with 13 bases in between. There are 13 residues in the CDR3. Germline V gives CDR1 MDHEN, CDR2 SYDVKM. The CDR3 loop reads CASSTRGRQPQHF. CDR3 DNA sequence: TGTGCCAGCAGCACACGGGGGCGGCAGCCCCAGCATTTT. Full variable domain (missing parts from reference TRBV28 and TRBJ1-5): DVKVTQSSRYLVKRTGEKVFLECVQDMDHENMFWYRQDPGLGLRLIYFSYDVKMKEKGDIPEGYSVSREKKERFSLILESASTNQTSMYLCASSTRGRQPQHFGDGTRLSIL.

The chain joins TRBV20-1 to TRBJ2-1, with 10 bases matching TRBD1. This CDR3 spans 14 amino acids. Germline CDR1 is DFQATT and CDR2 is SNEGSKA (reference sequence). After removal of 2 bases from V and 7 bases from J, the junction contained 5 bases not matched to a gene. The CDR3 region is CSARTTGGMNEQFF. CDR3 in DNA: TGCAGTGCTAGAACGACAGGGGGCATGAATGAGCAGTTCTTC.

In regard to this clonotype: The likely explanation is a read error, given a far larger clone one base away. V usage is TRBV20-1 and J usage is TRBJ2-1, with a possible D match to TRBD2 (5 bases). Germline CDR1 reads DFQATT; CDR2 reads SNEGSKA (reference sequence). The CDR3 spans 13 residues. The V gene lost 1 base and the J gene lost 10 bases, with 14 bases spanning the gap. The CDR3 bases are TGCAGTGCTAGAGTAACGGGATTGGGCGAGCAGTTCTTC. The encoded protein is CSARVTGLGEQFF.

This clonotype was detected ten times or more. V usage is TRBV6-1 and J usage is TRBJ2-1; 12 bases match TRBD1. Looked up from germline, CDR1 is MNHNS and CDR2 is SASEGT. The CDR3 length is 13 residues. The ends lost 6 bases at V and 9 bases at J; junction bases unmatched: 3. The CDR3 here is CASRGTGGSEQFF. The CDR3 DNA reads TGTGCCAGCAGAGGGACAGGGGGCAGTGAGCAGTTCTTC.

This clonotype was counted at least ten times. V is TRBV7-7 and J is TRBJ2-5, with D possibly TRBD1 on 5 matching bases. Germline CDR1 SSHAT, CDR2 FNYEAQ (reference sequence). The V and J ends lost 6 bases and 4 bases respectively, with 9 bases between them. The CDR3 has 12 residues. The DNA for the CDR3 is TGTGCCAGCAGAGGGGATACAGAGACCCAGTACTTC. Amino acids: CASRGDTETQYF.

This clonotype was seen many times. The chain links TRBV12-3 or TRBV12-4 to TRBJ2-6, with 9 bases identical to TRBD2. The CDR3 runs 17 residues. The V gene end was trimmed by 5 bases and the J gene end by 1 base; junction bases not matched to a gene: 6. For the CDR3, the DNA is TGTGCCAGCAGTCCTAGCGGGGCGGGGTCTGGGGCCAACGTCCTGACTTTC. This translates into CASSPSGAGSGANVLTF.

As concerns this clonotype: Since a much larger clone is just one base distant, this may be a read error. The conserved phenylalanine or tryptophan normally closing the CDR3 is absent here, so this likely arose from a read error. The rearrangement links TRBV4-2 to TRBJ2-3; weak D call: TRBD1 (5 bases). Per the germline V gene, CDR1 is LGHNA and CDR2 is YNFKEQ. V lost 3 bases and J lost 2, with 9 bases in between. The CDR3 runs 14 residues. The CDR3 sequence is CASSQQGFTDTQYS. CDR3 in DNA: TGTGCCAGCAGCCAGCAGGGCTTCACAGATACGCAGTATTCT.

The CDR3 region is CASSEELNSDYTF. The CDR3 DNA sequence: TGTGCCAGCAGTGAAGAACTCAATTCGGACTACACCTTC. V gene TRBV6-1 combines with J gene TRBJ1-2; D not resolved. Looked up from germline, CDR1 is MNHNS and CDR2 is SASEGT. CDR3 size: 13 residues. Trimming cost V 1 base and J 10 bases, with 13 bases left between them.

V gene TRBV6-2 or TRBV6-3 combines with J gene TRBJ1-5; TRBD1 agrees at 9 bases. The CDR3 is 14 amino acids. V lost 6 bases to trimming and J lost 6 bases; unmatched junction nucleotides: 6. The germline V gene encodes CDR1 MNHEY and CDR2 SVGEGT. CDR3 nucleotides: TGTGCCAGCAGGGAACAGGGGGCGGGTCAGCCCCAGCATTTT. Translated: CASREQGAGQPQHF.

This clonotype was counted ten times or more. The J gene is TRBJ1-1, the V gene TRBV7-8, with D hard to call. With 5 bases removed from V and 6 bases from J, the gap between germline ends came to 10 bases. Per the germline V gene, CDR1 is SGHVS and CDR2 is FQNEAQ. This CDR3 region has 12 residues. The CDR3 region has the DNA TGTGCCAGCAGCCTGAGAACTTCTGAAGCTTTCTTT. It encodes CASSLRTSEAFF.

Points on this clonotype: A read error may account for a junction end that differs from germline. The V call is TRBV6-2 or TRBV6-3, the J call TRBJ2-7; weak D call: TRBD1 (6 bases). This CDR3 spans 13 amino acids. Germline V CDR1 and CDR2: MNHEY, SVGEGT. CDR3 sequence reads: CASSGPYRDERYF. CDR3 sequence (DNA): TGTGCCAGCAGTGGCCCGTACAGGGACGAGCGGTACTTC.

Only a few counts were recorded for this clonotype. The chain joins TRBV20-1 to TRBJ2-1; TRBD2 matches at 14 bases. CDR1 is DFQATT and CDR2 is SNEGSKA in the germline V gene (reference sequence). J was trimmed by 9 bases and V by 4 bases; bases with no gene match: 17. CDR3 length equals 18 residues. CDR3 amino acids: CSATFPGLAGVGDGEQFF. The CDR3 nucleotides read TGCAGTGCTACATTCCCGGGACTAGCGGGAGTTGGGGACGGTGAGCAGTTCTTC.

The genes are TRBV19 and TRBJ2-3, with D maybe TRBD1 (5 bases). V shed 8 bases and J shed 5 bases, with 8 bases lying between them. This CDR3 spans 11 amino acids. Germline V gives CDR1 LNHDA, CDR2 SQIVND (reference sequence). The DNA of the CDR3 is TGTGCCAGTTCAGACAGAGATACGCAGTATTTT. Translating it yields CASSDRDTQYF.

The CDR3 region has the DNA TGCAGTGCTAGATCCCGGACAGGCCTCTACTATGGCTACACCTTC. Its translation is CSARSRTGLYYGYTF. The gene calls are TRBV20-1 and TRBJ1-2, with 7 bases matching TRBD1. CDR3 length equals 15 residues. The V and J ends lost 2 bases and 3 bases, in that order; junction bases with no gene match: 9. CDR1 is DFQATT and CDR2 is SNEGSKA in the germline V gene (reference sequence).

This clonotype was recorded many times. The rearrangement joins TRBV5-1 to TRBJ1-1; D is uncertain. V gave up 0 bases and J gave up 6 bases, with 12 bases separating them. Germline V gene sequence: CDR1 SGHRS, CDR2 YFSETQ. There are 14 residues in the CDR3. The CDR3 DNA sequence: TGCGCCAGCAGCTTGGACAATTGGTACGCTGAAGCTTTCTTT. This codes for CASSLDNWYAEAFF.

The J gene is TRBJ2-3, the V gene TRBV24-1, with 7 nucleotides matching TRBD2. V dropped 3 bases and J dropped 1; count of bases not matched to a gene: 9. The CDR3 runs to 17 residues. CDR1 and CDR2 from the germline V gene are KGHDR and SFDVKD. Here the CDR3 reads CATSDPRGAGGTDTQYF. CDR3 DNA sequence: TGTGCCACCAGTGATCCCCGTGGCGCGGGGGGCACAGATACGCAGTATTTT.

This clonotype has a handful of counts. A much larger clone sits a single nucleotide away, making a read error possible. This chain links TRBV6-2 or TRBV6-3 with TRBJ2-5; the D gene could be TRBD1 or TRBD2 (5 bases each). V lost 5 bases to trimming and J lost 7 bases, with 17 bases between them. This CDR3 is built from 14 residues. The germline CDR1 and CDR2 sequences are MNHEY and SVGEGT. The DNA for the CDR3 is TGTGCCAGCAGTGTGGATTGGGGCCGGGGGACCCAGTACTTC. Its translation: CASSVDWGRGTQYF.

In its sample, this clonotype was seen many times. The rearrangement joins TRBV7-8 to TRBJ2-1, with unresolved D. CDR1 and CDR2 (germline): SGHVS, FQNEAQ. Trimming pared 5 bases from V and 3 bases from J, leaving 11 bases between. CDR3 length: 14 amino acids. The CDR3: CASSPLPIYNEQFF. The CDR3 DNA sequence: TGTGCCAGCAGCCCGCTACCTATCTACAATGAGCAGTTCTTC.

Comments on this clonotype: A much larger clone is a single base away; this may be a read error. V usage is TRBV6-9 and J usage is TRBJ1-1; 10 bases match TRBD1. Germline V gene sequence: CDR1 MNHGY, CDR2 SVAAGI. The CDR3 has 14 amino acids. The CDR3 sequence: CASSYDRGRYGTLF. The CDR3 DNA reads as TGTGCCAGCAGTTACGACAGGGGGCGATACGGAACTCTCTTT.